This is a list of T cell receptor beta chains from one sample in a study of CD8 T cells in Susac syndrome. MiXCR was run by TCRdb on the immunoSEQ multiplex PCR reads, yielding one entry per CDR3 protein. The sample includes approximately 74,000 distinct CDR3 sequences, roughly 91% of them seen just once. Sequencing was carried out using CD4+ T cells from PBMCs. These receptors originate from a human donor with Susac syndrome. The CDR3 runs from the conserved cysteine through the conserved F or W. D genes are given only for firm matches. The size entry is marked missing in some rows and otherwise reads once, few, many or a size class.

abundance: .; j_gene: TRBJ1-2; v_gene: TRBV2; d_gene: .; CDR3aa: CASSEQNYGYTF; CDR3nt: TGTGCCAGCAGTGAACAGAACTATGGCTACACCTTC
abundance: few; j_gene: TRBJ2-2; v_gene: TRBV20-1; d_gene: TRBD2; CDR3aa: CSATRLARANTGELFF; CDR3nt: TGCAGTGCTACCCGACTAGCGAGAGCGAACACCGGGGAGCTGTTTTTT
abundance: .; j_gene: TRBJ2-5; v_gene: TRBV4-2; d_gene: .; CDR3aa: CASSQGQVETQYF; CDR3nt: TGTGCCAGCAGCCAAGGTCAGGTGGAGACCCAGTACTTC
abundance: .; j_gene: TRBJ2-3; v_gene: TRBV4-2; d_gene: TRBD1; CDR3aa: CASSQGQGPTDTQYF; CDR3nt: TGTGCCAGCAGCCAAGGACAGGGCCCCACAGATACGCAGTATTTT
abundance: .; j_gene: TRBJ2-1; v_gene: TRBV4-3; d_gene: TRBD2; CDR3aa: CASSQEEGRDNEQFF; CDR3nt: TGCGCCAGCAGCCAAGAAGAGGGGAGGGACAATGAGCAGTTCTTC
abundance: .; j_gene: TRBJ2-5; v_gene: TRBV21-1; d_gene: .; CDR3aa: CASSKRDSGETQYF; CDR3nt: TGTGCCAGCAGCAAACGGGACAGTGGGGAGACCCAGTACTTC
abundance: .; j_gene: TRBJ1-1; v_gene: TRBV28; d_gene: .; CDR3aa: CASTIREGSAFF; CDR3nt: TGTGCCAGCACAATCAGGGAAGGGTCAGCTTTCTTT
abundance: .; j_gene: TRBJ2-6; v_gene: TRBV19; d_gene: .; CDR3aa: CASSMWGVGANVLTF; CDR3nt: TGTGCCAGTAGTATGTGGGGGGTTGGGGCCAACGTCCTGACTTTC
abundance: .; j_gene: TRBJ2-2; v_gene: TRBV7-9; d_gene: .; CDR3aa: CASSRDGKNTGELFF; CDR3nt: TGTGCCAGCAGCCGGGACGGGAAGAACACCGGGGAGCTGTTTTTT
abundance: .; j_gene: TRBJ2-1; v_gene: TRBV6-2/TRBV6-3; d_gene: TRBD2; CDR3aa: CASSPTSGGAQSRSEQFF; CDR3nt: TGTGCCAGCAGTCCCACTAGCGGGGGGGCCCAATCAAGGTCTGAGCAGTTCTTC
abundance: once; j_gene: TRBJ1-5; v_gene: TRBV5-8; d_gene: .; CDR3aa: CASSLIAGVDQPQHF; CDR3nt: TGTGCCAGCAGCTTGATCGCAGGGGTGGATCAGCCCCAGCATTTT
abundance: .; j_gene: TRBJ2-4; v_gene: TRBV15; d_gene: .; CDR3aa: CATSRGDLKMGKNIQYF; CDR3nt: TGTGCCACCAGCAGGGGGGATTTGAAAATGGGCAAAAACATTCAGTACTTC
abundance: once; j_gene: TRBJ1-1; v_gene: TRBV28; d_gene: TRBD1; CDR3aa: CASSLGTALNTEAFF; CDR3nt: TGTGCCAGCAGTTTGGGGACAGCCCTGAACACTGAAGCTTTCTTT
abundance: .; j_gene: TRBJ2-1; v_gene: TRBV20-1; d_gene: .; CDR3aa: CSASLRSNEQFF; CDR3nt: TGCAGTGCTAGCCTGAGGAGCAATGAGCAGTTCTTC